This TCR beta chain was observed in a study of blood T cells in healthy people across ages. This clonotype has a handful of counts. CDR3 size: 12 residues. CDR1 SQVTM and CDR2 ANQGSEA come from the germline V gene. The ends lost 7 bases at V and 4 bases at J; junction bases unmatched: 5. The second PCR ran roughly 6 to 12 cycles with a sample-barcoded 5' primer and J-beta primers. Each cDNA was tagged by a template-switch adaptor containing 12 random nucleotides. TCRdb re-called the 5' RACE reads through MiXCR, storing one row per CDR3 protein. The sample yields around 900,000 distinct CDR3 sequences, around 54% seen once.

This chain joins TRBV29-1 and TRBJ2-7, with 9 bases aligning to TRBD1. Source material: blood. The receptor was derived from a woman between 55 and 75 years old in good health. The CDR3 DNA sequence: TGCAGCGCGGGACAGGGACTATACGAGCAGTACTTC. The encoded protein is CSAGQGLYEQYF.